Listed below are T cell receptor beta chains from one sample, sequenced in a study of technical replicates of blood from a few donors. Using immunoSEQ multiplex PCR, the repertoire was profiled, and TCRdb retains in-frame clones only, with some absent. The data hold under 80,000 clones, with roughly 90% observed a single time. Material: PBMCs. The receptor source for this set is a human donor in good health. Some clones in this sample may be carry-over from other donors' samples. Each CDR3 is given with its conserved first and last residue.

len | j_gene | v_gene | CDR3aa
11 | TRBJ1-4 | TRBV7-9 | CASSPGGTLFF
12 | TRBJ2-3 | TRBV7-9 | CASSFDWDTQYF
13 | TRBJ1-2 | TRBV6-6 | CASSYSMSDGYTF
14 | TRBJ1-6 | TRBV18 | CASSRVPGNSPLHF
16 | TRBJ2-5 | TRBV11-1 | CASSLGTSGKQETQYF
14 | TRBJ2-1 | TRBV5-1 | CASSVIASYNEQFF
17 | TRBJ1-2 | TRBV14 | CASSQARSGTKDYGYTF
16 | TRBJ2-5 | TRBV5-1 | CASSLYGGSHQETQYF
14 | TRBJ2-2 | TRBV18 | CASSRTRSTGELFF
19 | TRBJ2-3 | TRBV18 | CASSPFSARLTSETDTQYF
17 | TRBJ2-1 | TRBV7-2 | CASSPGTAKFTYNEQFF
14 | TRBJ2-7 | TRBV27 | CASIKLGEASEQYF
16 | TRBJ2-7 | TRBV27 | CASSLSADLGYYEQYF
13 | TRBJ1-4 | TRBV6-5 | CASKRSTNEKLFF
14 | TRBJ2-7 | TRBV14 | CASSRGVSGYEQYF
13 | TRBJ1-1 | TRBV19 | CASTVSGNTEAFF
14 | TRBJ2-2 | TRBV9 | CASSVGTGTGELFF
14 | TRBJ2-5 | TRBV6-1 | CASSRTAIQETQYF
16 | TRBJ2-5 | TRBV7-8 | CASSQPVAGGKETQYF
15 | TRBJ2-2 | TRBV6-1 | CASSDRGSRTGELFF
15 | TRBJ1-4 | TRBV11-1 | CASSLGPTTNEKLFF
15 | TRBJ1-2 | TRBV5-6 | CASSIKQGAWRGYTF
13 | TRBJ2-3 | TRBV7-2 | CASSRQGADTQYF
15 | TRBJ1-5 | TRBV15 | CATSRDQGNNQPQHF
16 | TRBJ2-2 | TRBV7-9 | CASSSGAGLSTGELFF
12 | TRBJ2-5 | TRBV2 | CASSELTRTQYF
14 | TRBJ2-5 | TRBV4-2 | CASSQVGGRETQYF
13 | TRBJ1-1 | TRBV5-1 | CASSSGTGNEAFF
14 | TRBJ2-7 | TRBV7-8 | CASSPGWSGYEQYF
15 | TRBJ1-1 | TRBV5-1 | CASSLVPGLRTEAFF
12 | TRBJ2-7 | TRBV6-5 | CATKAVNYEQYF
16 | TRBJ2-1 | TRBV4-3 | CASSQIGGPKLNEQFF
16 | TRBJ2-5 | TRBV5-1 | CASSPRAGTSGPAQYF
14 | TRBJ1-4 | TRBV29-1 | CSVELGATNEKLFF
17 | TRBJ2-3 | TRBV9 | CASSGYRGGRLTDTQYF
16 | TRBJ2-2 | TRBV5-1 | CASSLSATLNTGELFF
16 | TRBJ1-3 | TRBV30 | CAWSVRGTASGNTIYF
10 | TRBJ1-5 | TRBV6-1 | CASKRGQQHF
16 | TRBJ2-7 | TRBV7-8 | CASRGPRRGSSYEQYF
14 | TRBJ2-1 | TRBV5-1 | CASTRASSYNEQFF
13 | TRBJ2-5 | TRBV7-9 | CASSVSGRETQYF
18 | TRBJ2-1 | TRBV2 | CASSRPGLAGGNYNEQFF
16 | TRBJ2-5 | TRBV23-1 | CASRPRRTDTQETQYF
13 | TRBJ1-4 | TRBV7-9 | CASSLAVGEKLFF
16 | TRBJ1-3 | TRBV7-2 | CASSLTTGSAGNTIYF
14 | TRBJ1-5 | TRBV30 | CAWSMAGGLQPQHF
14 | TRBJ2-7 | TRBV5-8 | CASSLGQGGNEQYF
15 | TRBJ1-3 | TRBV6-5 | CASSYGGNSGNTIYF
13 | TRBJ2-7 | TRBV6-5 | CASSYDRGYEQYF
15 | TRBJ2-3 | TRBV5-1 | CASSQLAGNTDTQYF
15 | TRBJ1-2 | TRBV12-1 | CASSPSTGTFYGYTF
13 | TRBJ1-1 | TRBV4-2 | CASSQDAGAEAFF
12 | TRBJ2-2 | TRBV28 | CASNIGAGELFF
14 | TRBJ1-2 | TRBV4-3 | CASTKFAQGYGYTF
14 | TRBJ2-1 | TRBV6-5 | CASSRTSDYNEQFF